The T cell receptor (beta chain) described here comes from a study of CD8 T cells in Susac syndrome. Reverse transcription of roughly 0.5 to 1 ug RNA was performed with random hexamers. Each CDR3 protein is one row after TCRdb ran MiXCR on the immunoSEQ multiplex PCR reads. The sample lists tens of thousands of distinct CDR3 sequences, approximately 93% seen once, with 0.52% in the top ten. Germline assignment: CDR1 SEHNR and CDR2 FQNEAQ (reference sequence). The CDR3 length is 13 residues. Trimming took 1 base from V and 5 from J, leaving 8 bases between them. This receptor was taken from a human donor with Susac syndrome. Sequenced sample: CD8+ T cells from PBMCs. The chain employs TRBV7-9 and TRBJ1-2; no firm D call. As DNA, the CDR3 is TGTGCCAGCAGCTTAGGAGCAACTTATGGCTACACCTTC. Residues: CASSLGATYGYTF.